The present entry profiles one T cell receptor beta chain with its context. Its target is unknown. The PCR made use of 60 Vbeta and 13 Jbeta primers. Assay used: immunoSEQ multiplex PCR; TCRdb lists only in-frame clones, some missing. Seen here are 130,000 to 150,000 clones, about 84% observed once, and the top ten hold more than 3%. This record belongs to a study of cytomegalovirus exposure and HLA in healthy donors. Overall study findings and caveats: Earlier analysis looked at TCR beta V segments, and most were productive about 87% or about 30% of the time. An assumption of roughly uniform sequencing depth across donors underlay the presence/absence analyses. Most TCR sequences showed up rarely, but some public TCRs showed up in many donors.

Germline V gene sequence: CDR1 MRHNA, CDR2 SNTAGT. The CDR3 runs to 13 residues. V shed 6 bases and J shed 4 bases, with 12 bases lying between them. V and J are TRBV6-4 and TRBJ1-2, with D maybe TRBD1 (5 bases). Input material: PBMCs. This clonotype was obtained from a male donor in good health and CMV-seronegative. The CDR3 bases are TGTGCCAGCAGCCGGGGGGAGACCTATGGCTACACCTTC. This encodes CASSRGETYGYTF.